This T cell receptor (beta chain) originates from a study of blood T cells in healthy people across ages. The CDR3 loop spans 15 amino acids. Germline V gene sequence: CDR1 LNHDA, CDR2 SQIVND (reference sequence). The V and J ends lost 7 bases and 5 bases respectively, with 20 bases between them. Comments on this clonotype: Its cognate antigen is unknown.

Alongside a J-beta primer mix, a sample-barcoded 5' primer served in a second PCR lasting roughly 6 to 11 cycles. TCRdb processed the 5' RACE reads anew with MiXCR; each CDR3 protein has one entry. The data hold 500,000 to 650,000 distinct CDR3 sequences, with 27% observed a single time. Study findings and constraints: Possibly confounding the expanded clonotype changes was the fact that donor CMV status was unknown.

These data also featured in a second study, about T cells of mothers and their children. That source notes: Six or seven children and their three healthy Caucasian mothers were the donors.

The chain employs TRBV19 and TRBJ1-2; weak D call: TRBD1 (5 bases). The clonotype comes from a boy under 10 years old in good health. The source material was blood. The CDR3 nucleotides are TGTGCCAGTAAACCCTCCTCCGGGACGCCGTATGGCTACACCTTC. Its protein product is CASKPSSGTPYGYTF.